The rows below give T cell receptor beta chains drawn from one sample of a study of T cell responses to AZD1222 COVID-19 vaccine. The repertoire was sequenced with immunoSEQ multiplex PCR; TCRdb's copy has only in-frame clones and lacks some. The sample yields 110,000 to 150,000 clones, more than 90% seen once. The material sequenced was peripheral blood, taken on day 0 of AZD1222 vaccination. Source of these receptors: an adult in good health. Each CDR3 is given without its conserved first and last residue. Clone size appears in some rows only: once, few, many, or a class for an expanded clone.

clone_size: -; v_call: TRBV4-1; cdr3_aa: ASSQRFGSNQPQH
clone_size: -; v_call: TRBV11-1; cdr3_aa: ASSTSPASGGIL
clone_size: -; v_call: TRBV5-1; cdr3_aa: ASSLGQGADEQY
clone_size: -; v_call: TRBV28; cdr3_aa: ASSFLGRGYYGYT
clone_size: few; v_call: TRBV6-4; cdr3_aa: ASSELAGGTGELF
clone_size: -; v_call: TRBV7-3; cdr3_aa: ASSQLGYT
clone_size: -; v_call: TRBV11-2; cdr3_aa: ASSLLSGGTDTQY
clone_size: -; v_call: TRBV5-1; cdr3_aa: ASSLGTGYWTEAF
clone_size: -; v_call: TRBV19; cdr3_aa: ASSIVLAGAGELF
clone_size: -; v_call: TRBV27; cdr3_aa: ASSLSAGFNQPQH
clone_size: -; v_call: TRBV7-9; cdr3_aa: ASSPDGKAF
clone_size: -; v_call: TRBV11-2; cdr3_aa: ASSARTRSNSPLH
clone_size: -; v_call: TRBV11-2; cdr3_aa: ASRPLRGPDSYGYT
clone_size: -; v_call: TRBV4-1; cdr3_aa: ASSQPLKGEPYEQY
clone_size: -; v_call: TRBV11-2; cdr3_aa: ASSEFTGKLYNEQF
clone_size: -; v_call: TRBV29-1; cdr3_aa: SVEDPGLAEGEQY
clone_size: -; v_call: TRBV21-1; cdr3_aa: ASSKEAGVGNTIY
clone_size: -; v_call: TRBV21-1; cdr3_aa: ASSTRTSGRARTDTQY
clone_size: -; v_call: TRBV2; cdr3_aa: ASSALSWSEQF
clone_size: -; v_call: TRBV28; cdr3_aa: ASSLPHERFYGYT
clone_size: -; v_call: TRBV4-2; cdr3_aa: ASSSRRTKNTEAF